This T cell receptor beta chain was found in a study of regulatory dendritic cells for organ transplantation. At the level of the study: On day 6, the dendritic cells were exposed to LPS. Study-level findings and limits: Alloreactive memory CD8+ T cell pools varied considerably between individuals. Memory CD8+ clonal expansion seemed more limited with regulatory than mature dendritic cells.

The CDR3 totals 12 residues. Trimming pared 1 base from V and 7 bases from J, leaving 7 bases between. Germline CDR1 is SGHVS and CDR2 is FQNEAQ. On this clone itself: Its cognate antigen is unknown.

Only in-frame clones appear in the TCRdb table, and some are missing; sequencing was by immunoSEQ multiplex PCR. There are tens of thousands of clones in the sample; 85% occur only once, and roughly 0.26% lies in the top ten. Sorted T cells were CFSE-labeled and cultured four to five days with allogeneic regulatory or mature dendritic cells at 1:10. Memory T cells were CD45RO+, naive were CD45RA+, sorted by FACS. The TCR was taken from a human donor in good health. This chain uses TRBV7-8 with TRBJ1-2, with a tentative D call TRBD1 (5 bases). The sample taken for sequencing was naive CD4+ T cells from blood cultured with dendritic cells. Subset described: CD45RA+ naive T cells. The CDR3 region is CASSLGGGGYTF. The CDR3 DNA reads as TGTGCCAGCAGCTTAGGTGGGGGTGGCTACACCTTC.